Listed below are T cell receptor beta chains from one sample, sequenced in a study of blood T cells in healthy people across ages. TCRdb redid the calling of the 5' RACE reads with MiXCR, one entry per CDR3 protein. The sample contains 910,000 or so distinct CDR3 sequences, just over 50% of which appear only once. The sample taken for sequencing was blood. Every receptor here comes from a woman aged 55-70 years in good health. Both conserved end residues are part of each CDR3. A D gene is named only where the DNA matches it firmly. Expanded clones get a size class; other rows say once, few or many, or leave the size out.

>23|TRBJ2-3|NA|TRBD2|TRBV7-6
TGTGCCAGCAGCTTGGTTCTACGGAGATCCGGGACTAGCGGCCGATACCCCACAGATACGCAGTATTTT
CASSLVLRRSGTSGRYPTDTQYF
>14|TRBJ2-1|few|NA|TRBV9
TGTGCCAGCAGCCTAAGGGGGGCTAGCGTTGAGCAGTTCTTC
CASSLRGASVEQFF
>15|TRBJ2-7|NA|TRBD2|TRBV28
TGTGCCAGCAGTATCCAGGCGGGAGGACCCTACGAGCAGTACTTC
CASSIQAGGPYEQYF
>15|TRBJ2-7|NA|NA|TRBV7-8
TGTGCCAGCAGCTCGCCGGGGACAACCTCCCACGAGCAGTACTTC
CASSSPGTTSHEQYF
>15|TRBJ2-7|NA|TRBD2|TRBV9
TGTGCCAGCAGTCAGACTAGCTGGACCTCCTACGAGCAGTACTTC
CASSQTSWTSYEQYF
>10|TRBJ2-1|NA|NA|TRBV30
TGTGCCTGGAGTGCCGCTGAGCAGTTCTTC
CAWSAAEQFF
>12|TRBJ2-1|few|TRBD2|TRBV20-1
TGCAGTGCTAGCAGGGAGGGACTACAGCAGTTCTTC
CSASREGLQQFF
>15|TRBJ1-4|NA|TRBD1|TRBV2
TGTGCCAGCAGTGAGGGGGGACAGTTTATCGAAAAACTGTTTTTT
CASSEGGQFIEKLFF
>14|TRBJ1-2|NA|NA|TRBV27
TGTGCCAGCAGTTTAAGCGGGGGGCAAGGGGGCTACACCTTC
CASSLSGGQGGYTF
>12|TRBJ2-7|many|NA|TRBV12-3/TRBV12-4
TGTGCCAGCAGTCCCAGTGGCCACGAGCAGTACTTC
CASSPSGHEQYF
>14|TRBJ1-1|NA|TRBD1|TRBV5-1
TGCGCCAGCAGACGTCAGGGGGAGAACACTGAAGCTTTCTTT
CASRRQGENTEAFF
>16|TRBJ1-1|NA|TRBD1|TRBV4-1
TGCGCCAGCAGCCACATTAATACCGGGACAGTTGGTGAAGCTTTCTTT
CASSHINTGTVGEAFF
>14|TRBJ2-5|NA|TRBD2|TRBV24-1
TGTGCCACCAGTGCCGCTAGCGGGCGGGAGACCCAGTACTTC
CATSAASGRETQYF
>16|TRBJ2-5|NA|TRBD1|TRBV7-2
TGTGCCAGCAGCTTAGGAAGGGCCAGGGGGCTGGAGACCCAGTACTTC
CASSLGRARGLETQYF
>14|TRBJ2-1|NA|NA|TRBV5-5
TGTGCCAGCAGCTTAGGCCGACCCCAGGTTGAGCAGTTCTTC
CASSLGRPQVEQFF
>16|TRBJ1-4|NA|NA|TRBV7-8
TGTGCCAGCAGCAATCAAAGACAGATGGGAAATGAAAAACTGTTTTTT
CASSNQRQMGNEKLFF
>16|TRBJ1-2|NA|TRBD1|TRBV4-1
TGCGCCAGCAGCCAAGAGAAAAACTGGGACAGGGGAAACTACACCTTC
CASSQEKNWDRGNYTF
>11|TRBJ1-2|few|NA|TRBV20-1
TGCAGTGGACCGGCAAACTATGGCTACACCTTC
CSGPANYGYTF
>17|TRBJ2-1|NA|TRBD2|TRBV9
TGTGCCAGCAGCGTAGGGGCTAGCGGGAGGGGAGACAATGAGCAGTTCTTC
CASSVGASGRGDNEQFF
>15|TRBJ2-7|few|NA|TRBV28
TGTGCCAGCAGTTCCGGAGGGGAGAATAGCTACGAGCAGTACTTC
CASSSGGENSYEQYF
>16|TRBJ2-3|NA|NA|TRBV13
TGTGCCAGCAGTCTCACCGGGGCGGGAACTCAAGATACGCAGTATTTT
CASSLTGAGTQDTQYF
>18|TRBJ2-1|NA|TRBD2|TRBV28
TGTGCCAGCAGTCCAACCCCCGGGACTAGAGGCTCCTACAATGAGCAGTTCTTC
CASSPTPGTRGSYNEQFF
>13|TRBJ2-3|NA|TRBD2|TRBV27
TGTGCCAGCAGTCCGGGACTAGCCGCCACGCAGTATTTT
CASSPGLAATQYF
>16|TRBJ2-2|few|NA|TRBV4-3
TGCGCCAGCAGCCCCCAGTCTCTCCTTGCCACCGGGGAGCTGTTTTTT
CASSPQSLLATGELFF
>16|TRBJ2-7|few|NA|TRBV27
TGTGCCAGCAGTAAACGCAGTGGGGGAAACTCCTACGAGCAGTACTTC
CASSKRSGGNSYEQYF
>16|TRBJ2-1|NA|NA|TRBV15
TGTGCCACCAGCGACCAGAAGGGGCTAGAAGGCAATGAGCAGTTCTTC
CATSDQKGLEGNEQFF
>13|TRBJ2-4|NA|NA|TRBV15
TGTGCCACCAGCAACCCCCCCGAAAACATTCAGTACTTC
CATSNPPENIQYF
>14|TRBJ2-3|NA|TRBD2|TRBV6-2/TRBV6-3
TGTGCCAGCAGCCAGGGCGGGAGCCCAGATACGCAGTATTTT
CASSQGGSPDTQYF
>14|TRBJ2-5|few|NA|TRBV7-2
TGTGCCAGCACTCAGCCCGGGGAGGCAGAGACCCAGTACTTC
CASTQPGEAETQYF
>15|TRBJ2-3|NA|NA|TRBV11-3
TGTGCCAGCAGCTTGAGTTTCACTAGCACAGATACGCAGTATTTT
CASSLSFTSTDTQYF
>15|TRBJ2-3|few|NA|TRBV29-1
TGCAGCGTTTTTGACCTAGGGTTGGTCACAGATACGCAGTATTTT
CSVFDLGLVTDTQYF
>14|TRBJ2-3|NA|NA|TRBV28
TGTGCCAGCAAGACCCCAGGAAGCACAGATACGCAGTATTTT
CASKTPGSTDTQYF
>13|TRBJ2-1|few|TRBD2|TRBV12-3/TRBV12-4
TGTGCCATTCGGACTAGCGGGTACAATGAGCAGTTCTTC
CAIRTSGYNEQFF
>13|TRBJ1-1|NA|TRBD1|TRBV20-1
TGCAGTGCCGGGCAGGGGGCGAACACTGAAGCTTTCTTT
CSAGQGANTEAFF
>14|TRBJ2-7|few|TRBD2|TRBV6-5
TGTGCCAGCAAACTAGCGGGAGGGAATTACGAGCAGTACTTC
CASKLAGGNYEQYF
>13|TRBJ2-1|NA|NA|TRBV25-1
TGTGCCAGCAGTGAGTTAGCCAGCAATGAGCAGTTCTTC
CASSELASNEQFF
>14|TRBJ1-2|few|NA|TRBV4-1
TGCGCCAGCAGCCCCAATGAAGGGATCTATGGCTACACCTTC
CASSPNEGIYGYTF
>13|TRBJ2-5|NA|NA|TRBV30
TGTGCCTGGAGTAAAAGGGGCCAAGAGACCCAGTACTTC
CAWSKRGQETQYF
>16|TRBJ2-4|many|TRBD2|TRBV2
TGTGCCAGCAGGGAGGGACTAGCGGGAGGGGCAAACATTCAGTACTTC
CASREGLAGGANIQYF
>11|TRBJ2-7|many|NA|TRBV2
TGTGCCAGCAGGAACTTATACGAGCAGTACTTC
CASRNLYEQYF
>15|TRBJ2-3|NA|NA|TRBV11-1
TGTGCCAGCAGCTTCGGCAGGGGGGGCACAGATACGCAGTATTTT
CASSFGRGGTDTQYF
>15|TRBJ2-1|NA|TRBD2|TRBV20-1
TGCAGTGCTAGGGTAGCGGGAGTGGTAAAGGGTGAGCAGTTCTTC
CSARVAGVVKGEQFF
>12|TRBJ2-5|NA|TRBD2|TRBV2
TGTGCCATCGGGGGGGGGCAAGAGACCCAGTACTTC
CAIGGGQETQYF
>14|TRBJ2-4|few|TRBD1|TRBV7-9
TGTGCCAGCAGCCCCGACAGGGACAGAGACATTCAGTACTTC
CASSPDRDRDIQYF
>14|TRBJ2-2|NA|NA|TRBV29-1
TGCAGCGTTGGGGGCGAGGTGAACACCGGGGAGCTGTTTTTT
CSVGGEVNTGELFF
>15|TRBJ2-3|NA|TRBD2|TRBV9
TGTGCCAGCAGCGCTCAAGCGGGATTCGAAGATACGCAGTATTTT
CASSAQAGFEDTQYF
>15|TRBJ1-2|NA|NA|TRBV3-1
TGTGCCAGCAGCCATTACGACAGGTTCCCTCCGGACTACACCTTC
CASSHYDRFPPDYTF
>15|TRBJ2-2|few|NA|TRBV4-2
TGTGCCAGCAGCCGGGACGGAACCGTTACCGGGGAGCTGTTTTTT
CASSRDGTVTGELFF
>20|TRBJ2-3|NA|TRBD2|TRBV6-2/TRBV6-3
TGTGCCAGCAGTTACTCGATCTGGCGGGAGGCCCCGGTGAACACAGATACGCAGTATTTT
CASSYSIWREAPVNTDTQYF